These 20 T cell receptor beta chains originate from one sample sequenced in a study of CD8 T cells in cerebrospinal fluid in Alzheimer's disease. TCRdb re-called the 10x single-cell sequencing reads and gives one entry per CDR3 protein, without DNA. In total, the table holds about 1,500 distinct CDR3 sequences. What was sequenced was cerebrospinal fluid. The receptors derive from a human donor in good health.

Judged by frequency, this clonotype is medium-sized. The CDR3 sequence is CASSVQGYFSGANVLTF. The V call is TRBV2, the J call TRBJ2-6; the D call of TRBD1 rests on TCRdb alone, since no DNA is present to check it. Germline assignment: CDR1 SNHLY and CDR2 FYNNEI. This CDR3 spans 17 amino acids.

This chain uses TRBV5-4 with TRBJ2-5; TCRdb calls TRBD2, which cannot be checked without DNA. CDR3 length equals 14 residues. Germline V CDR1 and CDR2: SGHNT, YYREEE (reference sequence). CDR3 sequence: CASRAIAGGETQYF.

Judged by frequency, this clonotype is medium-sized (0.01 to 0.1%). The chain carries TRBV19 and TRBJ1-5; the D gene TCRdb calls, TRBD1, cannot be checked with no DNA. The germline gives CDR1 LNHDA, CDR2 SQIVND (reference sequence). This CDR3 region has 15 residues. The CDR3 loop is CASSIRADRNQPQHF.

In terms of frequency, this clonotype is large. The chain has TRBV20-1 and TRBJ2-2; the D call of TRBD1 rests on TCRdb alone, since no DNA is present to check it. Germline V gives CDR1 DFQATT, CDR2 SNEGSKA (reference sequence). The CDR3 sequence is 16 residues long. This chain's CDR3 is CSTPGGTEINTGELFF.

The chain links TRBV30 to TRBJ1-4; without DNA, the TCRdb call of TRBD1 cannot be checked. This CDR3 has 13 amino acids. The germline V gene has CDR1 GTSNPN and CDR2 SVGIG (reference sequence). The CDR3 spells CAWRGGNNEKLFF.

This clonotype is called medium-sized (0.01 to 0.1%) based on its frequency. V is TRBV28 and J is TRBJ2-2; checking the TCRdb D call of TRBD1 is not possible without DNA. CDR1 and CDR2 from the germline V gene are MDHEN and SYDVKM. This CDR3 comprises 15 residues. Here the CDR3 reads CASSLSQGGAGELFF.

This clonotype shows up as medium-sized by frequency. J is TRBJ1-4 and V is TRBV19. CDR1 and CDR2 (germline): LNHDA, SQIVND (reference sequence). The CDR3 sequence is 16 residues long. The CDR3 spells CASSERLGRTNEKLFF.

The rearrangement uses TRBV9 and TRBJ2-5. The CDR3 extends over 16 amino acids. Germline CDR1 and CDR2: SGDLS and YYNGEE. The CDR3 reads CASSVGSSRLAETQYF.

The V and J genes are TRBV19 and TRBJ1-5. Per germline, CDR1 LNHDA and CDR2 SQIVND (reference sequence). The CDR3 length is 15 residues. The CDR3 here is CASTSGRARGQPQHF.

This clonotype registers medium-sized by frequency. The chain joins TRBV20-1 to TRBJ2-1; TCRdb indicates TRBD2, and absent DNA this call remains unverified. The CDR3 is 15 residues long. CDR1 and CDR2 from the germline V gene are DFQATT and SNEGSKA (reference sequence). This CDR3 is CSAAIPGLVRNEQFF.

Frequency places this clonotype as medium-sized. The V gene is TRBV10-3, the J gene TRBJ2-2. The CDR3 totals 11 residues. Germline V CDR1 and CDR2: ENHRY, SYGVKD. CDR3 in amino acids: CAIRDPRELFF.

Measured by frequency, this clonotype is medium-sized (0.01 to 0.1%). The chain has TRBV6-5 and TRBJ2-5; absent DNA, TCRdb's TRBD2 call cannot be checked. The CDR3 loop spans 13 amino acids. The germline V gene has CDR1 MNHEY and CDR2 SVGAGI. The chain's CDR3 is CASRRSHQETQYF.

This clonotype shows up as large (0.1 to 1%) by frequency. The rearrangement links TRBV7-2 to TRBJ2-7. The CDR3 runs 14 residues. Germline lookup yields CDR1 SGHTA and CDR2 FQGNSA. CDR3 sequence reads: CASSSLGPPYEQYF. Together with reference TRBV7-2 and TRBJ2-7, the CDR3 gives the full variable domain: GAGVSQSPSNKVTEKGKDVELRCDPISGHTALYWYRQSLGQGLEFLIYFQGNSAPDKSGLPSDRFSAERTGGSVSTLTIQRTQQEDSAVYLCASSSLGPPYEQYFGPGTRLTVT.

This clonotype counts as medium-sized by frequency. V and J are TRBV7-2 and TRBJ1-5. CDR1 is SGHTA and CDR2 is FQGNSA in the germline V gene. The CDR3 is 15 amino acids. The CDR3 protein is CASSPQGLDNQPQHF.

This clonotype is labeled medium-sized based on frequency. The chain has TRBV12-3 or TRBV12-4 and TRBJ2-7; TCRdb picks TRBD1, but there is no DNA to check that call. This CDR3 comprises 15 residues. The CDR3 loop reads CASSSPGQGFYEQYF.

By frequency, this clonotype is medium-sized (0.01 to 0.1%). This chain joins TRBV20-1 and TRBJ2-5; TCRdb calls TRBD2, which cannot be checked without DNA. CDR3 length: 15 amino acids. Germline assignment: CDR1 DFQATT and CDR2 SNEGSKA (reference sequence). This chain's CDR3 is CSARDSGGPSATQYF.

This rearrangement joins TRBV9 to TRBJ1-5; TCRdb's D gene call, TRBD1, goes unchecked for lack of DNA. The germline gives CDR1 SGDLS, CDR2 YYNGEE. This CDR3 contains 15 residues. This chain's CDR3 is CASSVGGTNNQPQHF.

The CDR3 loop reads CASSMRDYGYTF. V usage is TRBV19 and J usage is TRBJ1-2. Germline V CDR1 and CDR2: LNHDA, SQIVND (reference sequence). The CDR3 is 12 residues long.

Its frequency marks this clonotype as medium-sized. V gene TRBV4-1 combines with J gene TRBJ1-5. The CDR3 is made up of 17 amino acids. Per the germline V gene, CDR1 is MGHRA and CDR2 is YSYEKL. The CDR3 loop is CASSPRAREYSNQPQHF.

According to its frequency, this clonotype is large. V gene TRBV12-5 combines with J gene TRBJ2-1. Per the germline V gene, CDR1 is LGHNT and CDR2 is FRNRAP. The CDR3 extends over 12 amino acids. CDR3 region: CASGLGYDEQFF.